Each of the 11 T cell receptor beta chains below was sequenced from the same sample in a study of blood T cell repertoires in COVID-19. Some clones are missing from TCRdb's copy, which holds only in-frame ones; the method was immunoSEQ multiplex PCR. The sample has 190,000 or so clones, about 91% seen once; the top ten hold approximately 10%. The material sequenced was PBMCs or T cells enriched from blood (not recorded which). The receptors were gathered from a man aged 18 to 30 with acute COVID-19.

This chain joins TRBV2 and TRBJ1-1; D is perhaps TRBD1 (6 bases). From germline, CDR1 is SNHLY and CDR2 FYNNEI. The V and J ends lost 8 bases and 3 bases respectively, with 13 bases between them. This CDR3 is 13 amino acids long. The CDR3 DNA is TGTGCCAGCGGTCCGGACAGCCACACTGAAGCTTTCTTT. Amino acid sequence: CASGPDSHTEAFF.

The gene calls are TRBV16 and TRBJ2-5; weak D call: TRBD1 (5 bases). Germline lookup yields CDR1 KGHSY and CDR2 FQNENV. There are 13 residues in the CDR3. The V and J ends lost 2 bases and 5 bases respectively, with 9 bases between them. The DNA for the CDR3 is TGTGCCAGCAGCCAACAGGGTTGGGAGACCCAGTACTTC. The encoded protein is CASSQQGWETQYF.

The chain employs TRBV7-6 and TRBJ2-2; TRBD2 aligns across 10 bases. CDR3 length: 16 amino acids. The V segment lost 2 bases and the J segment 9 bases; nucleotides outside the gene matches: 9. Looked up from germline, CDR1 is SGHVS and CDR2 is FNYEAQ. CDR3 residues: CASSLLEAGGPRELFF. In nucleotides, the CDR3 is TGTGCCAGCAGCTTATTAGAAGCGGGAGGGCCCCGGGAGCTGTTTTTT.

In DNA form, the CDR3 reads TGTGCCAGCAGCTTAGCCCAAGGGGCTAGCGCTCAAGAGACCCAGTACTTC. It yields the protein CASSLAQGASAQETQYF. The J gene is TRBJ2-5, the V gene TRBV11-3; TRBD2 is a possible D gene (6 bases). Per germline, CDR1 SGHNT and CDR2 YENEEA. V was clipped by 1 base and J by 2 bases, with 17 bases between them. The CDR3 consists of 17 residues. Variable domain in full (rest from reference TRBV11-3 and TRBJ2-5): EAGVVQSPRYKIIEKKQPVAFWCNPISGHNTLYWYLQNLGQGPELLIRYENEEAVDDSQLPKDRFSAERLKGVDSTLKIQPAELGDSAVYLCASSLAQGASAQETQYFGPGTRLLVL.

DNA for the CDR3: TGCGCCAGCAGCCAAACCGCCAGGGTATCCAACTATGGCTACACCTTC. It specifies CASSQTARVSNYGYTF. The rearrangement joins TRBV4-1 to TRBJ1-2, with TRBD1 as a possible D gene (5 bases). CDR3 length: 16 amino acids. Germline CDR1 and CDR2: MGHRA and YSYEKL. The V and J ends lost 2 bases and 2 bases respectively, with 15 bases between them.

This chain links TRBV11-2 with TRBJ2-5; 10 bases line up with TRBD2. The V segment lost 1 base and the J segment 2 bases; nucleotides outside the gene matches: 4. This CDR3 is 16 amino acids long. CDR1 is SGHAT and CDR2 is FQNNGV in the germline V gene. In nucleotides, the CDR3 is TGTGCCAGCAGCTTAGTAACTAGCGGGGCACAAGAGACCCAGTACTTC. Translation gives CASSLVTSGAQETQYF.

The chain combines TRBV19 with TRBJ1-2; weak D call: TRBD1 (5 bases). The germline V and J ends were trimmed by 7 bases and 0 bases, with 12 bases remaining between them. Germline V gene lookup returns CDR1 LNHDA and CDR2 SQIVND (reference sequence). The CDR3 has 14 residues. The DNA of the CDR3 is TGTGCCAGTACCCTGACAGCCACTAACTATGGCTACACCTTC. Amino acids: CASTLTATNYGYTF.

The chain employs TRBV20-1 and TRBJ1-2; D is uncertain. Trimming pared 4 bases from V and 6 bases from J, leaving 9 bases between. Germline CDR1 reads DFQATT; CDR2 reads SNEGSKA (reference sequence). CDR3 length: 11 amino acids. CDR3 in amino acids: CSAIRFNGYTF. The CDR3 bases are TGCAGTGCTATCAGGTTTAATGGCTACACCTTC.

The V and J genes are TRBV25-1 and TRBJ1-5; the D gene is possibly TRBD1 (5 bases). The CDR3 extends over 18 amino acids. Germline V CDR1 and CDR2: MGHDK, SYGVNS. The V end was cut by 4 bases, the J end by 5 bases, with 24 bases between. The DNA for the CDR3 is TGTGCCAGCAGTGCTGGGGGGGGAGAAGGGCCTAGGGATCAGCCCCAGCATTTT. The encoded protein is CASSAGGGEGPRDQPQHF.

This clone has a single count. This chain connects TRBV19 to TRBJ1-4; the match to TRBD1 covers 10 bases. The V gene's germline CDR1 is LNHDA and CDR2 SQIVND (reference sequence). J gave up 5 bases and V 7 bases, and 4 bases lay outside the gene matches. The CDR3 consists of 14 residues. In DNA form, the CDR3 reads TGTGCCAGTACCCCGGGACAGGGGAATGAAAAACTGTTTTTT. Its protein is CASTPGQGNEKLFF.

The V call is TRBV4-2, the J call TRBJ1-2; 7 nucleotides line up with TRBD1. The CDR3 runs 15 residues. Germline V gene sequence: CDR1 LGHNA, CDR2 YNFKEQ. V was pared by 1 base and J by 4 bases, with 6 bases of the junction left unmatched. The CDR3 is CASSQVDRSRYGYTF. CDR3 nucleotides: TGTGCCAGCAGCCAAGTGGACAGGTCTCGCTATGGCTACACCTTC.